The 7 T cell receptor beta chains listed next were all sequenced from one sample in a study of blood T cell repertoires in COVID-19. Here immunoSEQ multiplex PCR was the method, and the copy in TCRdb shows in-frame clones only, minus some. The data contain under 300,000 clones, around 85% of them singletons. Specimen: peripheral blood. These receptors all come from a human donor with COVID-19, enrolled during active disease. The donor label of this sample is uncertain.

This clone occurred once. The chain is built from TRBV5-1 and TRBJ1-1, with TRBD1 matching over 9 bases. The CDR3 runs 14 residues. Germline CDR1 reads SGHRS; CDR2 reads YFSETQ. The ends lost 4 bases at V and 8 bases at J; junction bases unmatched: 9. For the CDR3, the DNA is TGCGCCAGCAGCGAGGACAGGGGACTCCCGGAAGCTTTCTTT. Protein sequence: CASSEDRGLPEAFF.

V usage is TRBV6-6 and J usage is TRBJ1-6, with D hard to call. The V and J ends lost 0 bases and 2 bases respectively, with 5 bases between them. CDR3 length: 15 residues. Per germline, CDR1 MNHNY and CDR2 SVGAGI (reference sequence). The CDR3 loop reads CASSYSGTYNSPLHF. In DNA form, the CDR3 reads TGTGCCAGCAGTTACTCCGGGACCTATAATTCACCCCTCCACTTT.

The CDR3 region has the DNA TGTGCCAGCAGCCGGACAGGGAGCGACAATCAGCCCCAGCATTTT. It encodes CASSRTGSDNQPQHF. The V call is TRBV6-5, the J call TRBJ1-5; 8 bases line up with TRBD1. The length of the CDR3 is 15 residues. Germline trimming cut 6 bases from V and 3 bases from J; bases unmatched to any gene: 7. CDR1 and CDR2 (germline): MNHEY, SVGAGI.

The rearrangement links TRBV11-3 to TRBJ2-1; TRBD2 might be the D (5 bases). The CDR3 is 14 amino acids. Germline V gene sequence: CDR1 SGHNT, CDR2 YENEEA. Trimming removed 5 bases at V and 0 bases at J, with 8 bases between. CDR3 protein: CASSLTSSYNEQFF. DNA for the CDR3: TGTGCCAGCAGCCTTACTAGCTCCTACAATGAGCAGTTCTTC. Using reference TRBV11-3 and TRBJ2-1 for the parts outside the CDR3, the full variable domain is EAGVVQSPRYKIIEKKQPVAFWCNPISGHNTLYWYLQNLGQGPELLIRYENEEAVDDSQLPKDRFSAERLKGVDSTLKIQPAELGDSAVYLCASSLTSSYNEQFFGPGTRLTVL.

This clone was counted once. The chain couples TRBV11-2 to TRBJ1-5; 8 positions match TRBD1. Germline loops: CDR1 SGHAT, CDR2 FQNNGV. The CDR3 length is 15 residues. V was clipped by 1 base and J by 2 bases; unmatched bases: 1. For the CDR3, the DNA is TGTGCCAGCAGCTTAGGGGGACAGGGCAATCAGCCCCAGCATTTT. Its protein product is CASSLGGQGNQPQHF.

This clone was counted a few times. This chain uses TRBV7-6 with TRBJ2-5; 9 nucleotides match TRBD2. The CDR3 sequence is 15 residues long. V was clipped by 5 bases and J by 4 bases; unmatched bases: 8. CDR1 SGHVS and CDR2 FNYEAQ come from the germline V gene. The CDR3 region has the DNA TGTGCCAGCAGCCTTAGCGGGAGCTCGGCAGAGACCCAGTACTTC. Translation gives CASSLSGSSAETQYF. Looking up the rest from reference TRBV7-6 and TRBJ2-5 gives the full variable domain: GAGVSQSPRYKVTKRGQDVALRCDPISGHVSLYWYRQALGQGPEFLTYFNYEAQQDKSGLPNDRFSAERPEGSISTLTIQRTEQRDSAMYRCASSLSGSSAETQYFGPGTRLLVL.

The gene calls are TRBV2 and TRBJ1-2, with TRBD1 identical over 8 bases. The germline CDR1 and CDR2 sequences are SNHLY and FYNNEI. J lost 4 bases, V lost 0 bases, and 7 bases had no gene match. The CDR3 loop spans 16 amino acids. Here the CDR3 reads CASSEAQTGVGYGYTF. CDR3 nucleotides: TGTGCCAGCAGTGAAGCTCAGACAGGGGTCGGCTATGGCTACACCTTC.